A selection of T cell receptor beta chains follows, all from one sample in a study of blood T cells in healthy people across ages. A single record per CDR3 protein comes from TCRdb applying MiXCR to the 5' RACE reads. The sample shows 580,000 or so distinct CDR3 sequences, roughly 48% of them seen only once. The specimen was blood. All receptors come from an elderly man in good health. CDR3s include the opening cysteine and the closing phenylalanine or tryptophan. D genes are given only for firm matches. Clone size, where shown, is once, few, many, or a class for clones that have expanded.

v_gene	j_gene	d_gene	abundance	CDR3nt	CDR3aa
TRBV29-1	TRBJ2-7	TRBD1	few	TGCAGCGTGGGACCGGGACAGGGGGTCGGCGAGCAGTACTTC	CSVGPGQGVGEQYF
TRBV29-1	TRBJ2-7	.	.	TGCAGCGTTGAAAGGACACGCTACGAGCAGTACTTC	CSVERTRYEQYF
TRBV28	TRBJ2-2	.	.	TGTGCCGTTTCGAGGCGATTAAACACCGGGGAGCTGTTTTTT	CAVSRRLNTGELFF
TRBV3-1	TRBJ1-5	.	.	TGTGCCAGCAGCCAGGAGGGGGTCCAGCCCCAGCATTTT	CASSQEGVQPQHF
TRBV9	TRBJ2-1	.	.	TGTGCCAGCAGCGCCGTCGGGACCCCCTACAATGAGCAGTTCTTC	CASSAVGTPYNEQFF
TRBV20-1	TRBJ2-3	.	.	TGCAGTGCTATGGCGGGGGCCCCCCCAGATACGCAGTATTTT	CSAMAGAPPDTQYF
TRBV7-2	TRBJ2-1	.	few	TGTGCCAGCACTAGCTCAGCCAATGAGCAGTTCTTC	CASTSSANEQFF
TRBV20-1	TRBJ2-7	TRBD2	.	TGCAGTGCTGATAGCGGGAGAGATTACGAGCAGTACTTC	CSADSGRDYEQYF
TRBV5-1	TRBJ1-4	.	.	TGCGCCAGCAGCTTGGAGCCCGGCTTGGAAAAACTGTTTTTT	CASSLEPGLEKLFF
TRBV5-1	TRBJ2-7	TRBD2	few	TGCGCCAGCAGCCTCACTAGCGGAGGGGCCTACGAGCAGTACTTC	CASSLTSGGAYEQYF
TRBV9	TRBJ2-7	.	.	TGTGCCAGCAGCATAACGGGAGCCACCTACGAGCAGTACTTC	CASSITGATYEQYF
TRBV6-6	TRBJ2-1	.	few	TGTGCCAGCCAGGGGGGCAGCTCCTACAATGAGCAGTTCTTC	CASQGGSSYNEQFF
TRBV24-1	TRBJ2-6	.	once	TGTGCCACCAGTGATGCGGGCTCTGGGGCCAACGTCCTGACTTTC	CATSDAGSGANVLTF
TRBV4-2	TRBJ2-1	.	few	TGTGCCAGCAGCCAGGATGGATATCAAGGGGGCAATGAGCAGTTCTTC	CASSQDGYQGGNEQFF
TRBV5-1	TRBJ2-1	TRBD2	.	TGCGCCAGCAGGCGGGAGGGCCTCTGGAATGAGCAGTTCTTC	CASRREGLWNEQFF
TRBV4-3	TRBJ2-3	TRBD2	few	TGCGCCAGCAGCCAAGTCGCTAGCGGGGGGAGTGGAGATACGCAGTATTTT	CASSQVASGGSGDTQYF
TRBV10-1	TRBJ1-5	.	once	TGCGCCAGCAGTGTCAGCAATCAGCCCCAGCATTTT	CASSVSNQPQHF
TRBV7-2	TRBJ2-5	TRBD2	.	TGTGCCAGCAGCTCAGCGGGAGTGAGGGAGACCCAGTACTTC	CASSSAGVRETQYF
TRBV29-1	TRBJ2-3	.	few	TGCAGCGTTGGCCTGGCGGAAGATACGCAGTATTTT	CSVGLAEDTQYF
TRBV7-2	TRBJ2-1	.	few	TGTGCCAGCAGCTTAGTGCTAACGGGGGGCCACAATGAGCAGTTCTTC	CASSLVLTGGHNEQFF
TRBV3-1	TRBJ2-1	.	.	TGTGCCAGCAGCCAATCCGTGCAGCAGCCATACAATGAGCAGTTCTTC	CASSQSVQQPYNEQFF
TRBV6-2/TRBV6-3	TRBJ2-7	.	.	TGTGCCAGCAGCTACCCTACCTACGAGCAGTACTTC	CASSYPTYEQYF
TRBV7-9	TRBJ2-5	TRBD2	few	TGTGCCAGCAGCCGACGGACTAGCGGGACTAAAGAGACCCAGTACTTC	CASSRRTSGTKETQYF
TRBV5-1	TRBJ2-7	TRBD2	.	TGCGCCAGCAGCCCGACGGCTAGCGGGTCCAACGAGCAGTACTTC	CASSPTASGSNEQYF
TRBV14	TRBJ2-7	TRBD2	few	TGTGCCAGCAGCCCCGGACTAGCGGGAGTTAACGAGCAGTACTTC	CASSPGLAGVNEQYF
TRBV9	TRBJ2-4	TRBD1	once	TGTGCCAGCAGCGCAGGGGGTGGTCCTTACTCGGAGCAGTACTTC	CASSAGGGPYSEQYF
TRBV6-5	TRBJ2-7	TRBD1	.	TGTGCCAGCAGTTATGGACAGGGCGGATTCTACGAGCAGTACTTC	CASSYGQGGFYEQYF
TRBV7-2	TRBJ1-2	.	few	TGTGCCAGCAGCCCCCTCAGGGGAGAGCGGTATGGCTACACCTTC	CASSPLRGERYGYTF
TRBV7-2	TRBJ2-7	TRBD1	.	TGTGCCAGCAGCTCGAGTTCCGGGACAGGGTACGAGCAGTACTTC	CASSSSSGTGYEQYF
TRBV7-7	TRBJ2-1	.	.	TGTGCTAGCAGCCCCCAAGGAGGGGGTTACAATGAGCAGTTCTTC	CASSPQGGGYNEQFF
TRBV20-1	TRBJ2-2	TRBD2	.	TGCAGTGCTAGGGTTGCGGGAGCTGGCACCGGGGAGCTGTTTTTT	CSARVAGAGTGELFF
TRBV5-1	TRBJ2-5	.	few	TGCGCCAGCAGCGGTGCGACAGGTGTGGAGACCCAGTACTTC	CASSGATGVETQYF
TRBV7-9	TRBJ1-2	.	.	TGTGCCAGCAGCTTAGCCAGGGCAGACGGCTACACCTTC	CASSLARADGYTF
TRBV7-2	TRBJ2-7	.	.	TGTGCCAGCAGCGCGTTTTCCCTTGGCGCCTACGAGCAGTACTTC	CASSAFSLGAYEQYF
TRBV20-1	TRBJ2-3	TRBD2	.	TGCAGTGCTAGTGCGGGAGAATTTAGCACAGATACGCAGTATTTT	CSASAGEFSTDTQYF
TRBV5-1	TRBJ2-5	TRBD1	.	TGCGCCAGCGCCTCTATCGGACAGGAAGAGACCCAGTACTTC	CASASIGQEETQYF
TRBV12-3/TRBV12-4	TRBJ2-7	.	.	TGTGCCAGCAGGGATAGCAGGCGCAGAATGGGGCAGTACTTC	CASRDSRRRMGQYF
TRBV5-1	TRBJ2-7	.	few	TGCGCCAGCAGCCTCAACACGGTCTCCTACGAGCAGTACTTC	CASSLNTVSYEQYF
TRBV6-6	TRBJ1-6	.	many	TGTGCCAGCAGTTACTCCCGGGGGCTACAGAGGAATTCACCCCTCCACTTT	CASSYSRGLQRNSPLHF
TRBV2	TRBJ2-1	.	.	TGTGCCAGCAGTATATCGTGGTTGGCTTTGGGAACGAATGAGCAGTTCTTC	CASSISWLALGTNEQFF
TRBV2	TRBJ1-2	.	few	TGTGCCAGCAGTGCAGACAGGTTAAATGGCTACACCTTC	CASSADRLNGYTF
TRBV4-2	TRBJ1-2	.	.	TGTGCCAGCAGTCAGAACAGGGAACGAGGCTACACCTTC	CASSQNRERGYTF
TRBV4-2	TRBJ1-1	.	.	TGTGCCAGCAGATTGGGACCGACAGGGAACACTGAAGCTTTCTTT	CASRLGPTGNTEAFF